One and the same sample provided the 12 T cell receptor beta chains below, sequenced in a study of blood T cell repertoires in COVID-19. The data were produced by immunoSEQ multiplex PCR, yet TCRdb's version contains in-frame clones alone and is incomplete. This table holds 150,000 to 200,000 clones, approximately 89% found once. The sequenced sample was peripheral blood. These receptor sequences come from a man in his forties with active or convalescent COVID-19.

The chain joins TRBV3-1 (or the pseudogene TRBV3-2) to TRBJ2-1; D might be TRBD2 (5 bases). This CDR3 spans 18 amino acids. CDR1 and CDR2 (germline): LGHDT, YNNKEL (reference sequence). Trimming shortened V by 3 bases and J by 0 bases, and 18 bases separated the two germline ends. CDR3 coding DNA: TGTGCCAGCAGCCAGTATAGTAGGACGGGGAGCTCCTACAATGAGCAGTTCTTC. Protein: CASSQYSRTGSSYNEQFF.

The chain has TRBV7-8 and TRBJ2-2; 8 nucleotides align to TRBD2. J gave up 6 bases and V 1 base, and 4 bases lay outside the gene matches. The CDR3 has 15 amino acids. Per germline, CDR1 SGHVS and CDR2 FQNEAQ. The CDR3 nucleotides read TGTGCCAGCAGCTTAGGGGCGGGGGGCCCCGGGGAGCTGTTTTTT. Protein product: CASSLGAGGPGELFF.

J is TRBJ1-4 and V is TRBV6-2 or TRBV6-3; unclear D gene. This CDR3 has 15 amino acids. Trimming took 6 bases from V and 7 from J, leaving 18 bases between them. The germline CDR1 and CDR2 sequences are MNHEY and SVGEGT. The CDR3 coding sequence is TGTGCCAGCAGCCCCAGGACTCTCTCGTTTGAAAAACTGTTTTTT. Its protein product is CASSPRTLSFEKLFF.

This clone was counted at least ten times. This chain uses TRBV3-1 (or the pseudogene TRBV3-2) with TRBJ1-3, with D maybe TRBD1 (5 bases). Trimming took 2 bases from V and 0 from J, leaving 14 bases between them. CDR1 and CDR2 from the germline V gene are LGHDT and YNNKEL (reference sequence). This CDR3 region has 17 residues. The chain's CDR3 is CASSQHLQVSSGNTIYF. In DNA form, the CDR3 reads TGTGCCAGCAGCCAACATTTACAGGTTTCCTCTGGAAACACCATATATTTT.

This clone has just one count. This rearrangement joins TRBV5-6 to TRBJ1-2; D unresolved. This CDR3 is 12 amino acids long. Germline CDR1 SGHDT, CDR2 YYEEEE. Trimming pared 5 bases from V and 2 bases from J, leaving 7 bases between. CDR3: CASRPGNYGYTF. The DNA for the CDR3 is TGTGCCAGCAGACCGGGGAACTATGGCTACACCTTC. The entire variable domain, with the rest obtained from reference TRBV5-6 and TRBJ1-2, is as follows: DAGVTQSPTHLIKTRGQQVTLRCSPKSGHDTVSWYQQALGQGPQFIFQYYEEEERQRGNFPDRFSGHQFPNYSSELNVNALLLGDSALYLCASRPGNYGYTFGSGTRLTVV.

The chain recombines TRBV4-2 with TRBJ1-1; no reliable D call. V lost 0 bases and J 0 bases, leaving 5 bases between the germline ends. The V gene's germline CDR1 is LGHNA and CDR2 YNFKEQ. The CDR3 runs 14 residues. The CDR3 protein is CASSQEEVNTEAFF. The CDR3 nucleotides read TGTGCCAGCAGCCAAGAAGAGGTGAACACTGAAGCTTTCTTT.

There are a few counts of this clone. The gene calls are TRBV19 and TRBJ1-1; 7 positions match TRBD1. J gave up 5 bases and V 10 bases, and 13 bases lay outside the gene matches. The CDR3 totals 14 residues. Germline values: CDR1 LNHDA, CDR2 SQIVND (reference sequence). CDR3 DNA: TGTGCCACTATGAGACAGGGTGTCGGAACTGAAGCTTTCTTT. Translation: CATMRQGVGTEAFF.

The chain joins TRBV20-1 to TRBJ1-3; 8 nucleotides line up with TRBD1. There are 15 residues in the CDR3. Trimming at V came to 3 bases and at J to 0 bases, leaving 4 bases not matched to a gene. Germline V lookup: CDR1 DFQATT, CDR2 SNEGSKA (reference sequence). The CDR3 DNA sequence: TGCAGTGCTAGTGCCGGGACAGGCTCTGGAAACACCATATATTTT. Encoded protein: CSASAGTGSGNTIYF.

The J gene is TRBJ1-2, the V gene TRBV4-1; D is unresolved. Germline values: CDR1 MGHRA, CDR2 YSYEKL. This CDR3 has 16 amino acids. The V end lost 0 bases, the J end lost 6 bases, and 17 bases lay between the germline ends. The CDR3 coding sequence is TGCGCCAGCAGCCAAGATTACCGGTTGAGGCCTCATGGCTACACCTTC. Protein: CASSQDYRLRPHGYTF.

The rearrangement uses TRBV2 and TRBJ1-6; D gene unclear. CDR3 size: 15 residues. Trimming removed 6 bases from V and 7 bases from J, with 16 bases in between. The germline CDR1 and CDR2 sequences are SNHLY and FYNNEI. In DNA form, the CDR3 reads TGTGCCAGCAGCCGCCGGGTCTTGAGGAATTCACCCCTCCACTTT. It is translated as CASSRRVLRNSPLHF.

With regard to this clone: In the same sample, other DNA sequences code for this CDR3. J is TRBJ1-2 and V is TRBV30, with D uncertain. The CDR3 runs to 12 residues. From germline, CDR1 is GTSNPN and CDR2 SVGIG (reference sequence). With 1 base removed from V and 0 bases from J, the gap between germline ends came to 3 bases. The CDR3 DNA follows: TGTGCCTGGAGTGCCGCTAACTATGGCTACACCTTC. Protein sequence: CAWSAANYGYTF. The full variable domain, its missing parts supplied by reference TRBV30 and TRBJ1-2, is SQTIHQWPATLVQPVGSPLSLECTVEGTSNPNLYWYRQAAGRGLQLLFYSVGIGQISSEVPQNLSASRPQDRQFILSSKKLLLSDSGFYLCAWSAANYGYTFGSGTRLTVV.

The chain uses TRBV5-1 and TRBJ2-4; D perhaps matches TRBD2 (5 bases). The length of the CDR3 is 13 residues. Germline CDR1 and CDR2: SGHRS and YFSETQ. Trimming took off 4 bases at V and 11 bases at J, with 16 bases between the two ends. The CDR3 coding sequence is TGCGCCAGCAGCGAGGACGTGAGCGGTTTTCAGTACTTC. This codes for CASSEDVSGFQYF.